The rows below give T cell receptor beta chains drawn from one sample of a study of CD8 T cells in ankylosing spondylitis. In TCRdb, the 5' RACE reads were re-called with MiXCR into one record per CDR3 protein. Of hundreds of thousands of distinct CDR3 sequences in the sample, 26% were seen once. Sequencing input: blood, either unsorted or a sorted T cell fraction (not recorded which). These receptors all come from a male donor with ankylosing spondylitis. Each CDR3 is given with its conserved first and last residue. A D gene is named only where the DNA matches it firmly. Some rows have no size entry. The others give once, few or many, or a class for an expanded clone.

v_call: TRBV18; j_call: TRBJ2-5; d_call: -; clone_size: -; cdr3_nt: TGTGCCAGCTCACCATCGGAAAGTCGGGAGACCCAGTACTTC; cdr3_aa: CASSPSESRETQYF
v_call: TRBV12-3/TRBV12-4; j_call: TRBJ2-1; d_call: -; clone_size: -; cdr3_nt: TGTGCCAGCAGTCCCGCCTCAGGGATCATGTACAATGAGCAGTTCTTC; cdr3_aa: CASSPASGIMYNEQFF
v_call: TRBV24-1; j_call: TRBJ2-1; d_call: -; clone_size: -; cdr3_nt: TGTGCCACTTCAGGGACTTACGGGCATGAGCAGTTCTTC; cdr3_aa: CATSGTYGHEQFF
v_call: TRBV3-1; j_call: TRBJ1-1; d_call: -; clone_size: -; cdr3_nt: TGTGCCAGCAGTCGTCTCGGGGCGGGTACTGAAGCTTTCTTT; cdr3_aa: CASSRLGAGTEAFF
v_call: TRBV11-2; j_call: TRBJ1-2; d_call: TRBD1; clone_size: -; cdr3_nt: TGTGCCAGCAGCCCGGTTGACAGGGGGGATGGCTACACCTTC; cdr3_aa: CASSPVDRGDGYTF
v_call: TRBV5-1; j_call: TRBJ2-1; d_call: -; clone_size: -; cdr3_nt: TGCGCCAGCAGCTTGGGCTACGGAGCGGGCTCTTCCTACAATGAGCAGTTCTTC; cdr3_aa: CASSLGYGAGSSYNEQFF
v_call: TRBV5-1; j_call: TRBJ1-1; d_call: -; clone_size: -; cdr3_nt: TGCGCCAGCAGCTTGCCAGAGGGTGGAGCTTTCTTT; cdr3_aa: CASSLPEGGAFF
v_call: TRBV4-2; j_call: TRBJ2-1; d_call: -; clone_size: few; cdr3_nt: TGTGCCAGCAGCCAAGCCCAGCTGTCCTACAATGAGCAGTTCTTC; cdr3_aa: CASSQAQLSYNEQFF
v_call: TRBV20-1; j_call: TRBJ2-3; d_call: TRBD2; clone_size: -; cdr3_nt: TGCAGTGCTAAACTAGCGGGAGGGGCCGATACGCAGTATTTT; cdr3_aa: CSAKLAGGADTQYF
v_call: TRBV5-1; j_call: TRBJ1-1; d_call: TRBD1; clone_size: few; cdr3_nt: TGCGCCAGCAGCTTGGATCGGACAGGGGAGCCTGAAGCTTTCTTT; cdr3_aa: CASSLDRTGEPEAFF
v_call: TRBV2; j_call: TRBJ2-1; d_call: TRBD1; clone_size: once; cdr3_nt: TGTGCCAGCAGTACGAGACAGGGGGGGGATGAGCAGTTCTTC; cdr3_aa: CASSTRQGGDEQFF
v_call: TRBV10-2; j_call: TRBJ2-2; d_call: -; clone_size: -; cdr3_nt: TGCGCCAGCACCGGAAGCACCGGGGAGCTGTTTTTT; cdr3_aa: CASTGSTGELFF
v_call: TRBV10-3; j_call: TRBJ2-2; d_call: -; clone_size: once; cdr3_nt: TGTGCCATCAGTGAGAGGGGGATTACCGGGGAGCTGTTTTTT; cdr3_aa: CAISERGITGELFF
v_call: TRBV10-3; j_call: TRBJ2-3; d_call: TRBD2; clone_size: -; cdr3_nt: TGTGCCATCGGGCTAGCGGGAGAACCAGATACGCAGTATTTT; cdr3_aa: CAIGLAGEPDTQYF
v_call: TRBV7-9; j_call: TRBJ1-6; d_call: TRBD1; clone_size: -; cdr3_nt: TGTGCCAGCAGCTATACAGGGGTGGGTTCACCCCTCCACTTT; cdr3_aa: CASSYTGVGSPLHF
v_call: TRBV3-1; j_call: TRBJ2-3; d_call: -; clone_size: -; cdr3_nt: TGTGCCAGCAGCGACCATGGAGGCTCAGATACGCAGTATTTT; cdr3_aa: CASSDHGGSDTQYF
v_call: TRBV19; j_call: TRBJ1-2; d_call: -; clone_size: few; cdr3_nt: TGTGCCAGTAGTCGAGGCATACAGAGTTATGGCTACACCTTC; cdr3_aa: CASSRGIQSYGYTF
v_call: TRBV2; j_call: TRBJ1-2; d_call: -; clone_size: many; cdr3_nt: TGTGCCAGCACCTTCTCTCGACAGACCCTAGGCTATGGCTACACCTTC; cdr3_aa: CASTFSRQTLGYGYTF
v_call: TRBV20-1; j_call: TRBJ1-1; d_call: -; clone_size: many; cdr3_nt: TGCAGTGCCTCGGGACATACGAACACTGAAGCTTTCTTT; cdr3_aa: CSASGHTNTEAFF
v_call: TRBV9; j_call: TRBJ1-6; d_call: -; clone_size: -; cdr3_nt: TGTGCCAGCAGCGGGGTAACAGGCGGCAATTCACCCCTCCACTTT; cdr3_aa: CASSGVTGGNSPLHF
v_call: TRBV7-2; j_call: TRBJ2-5; d_call: -; clone_size: few; cdr3_nt: TGTGCCAGCAGCCCCCATGCGGGTGGAGAGACCCAGTACTTC; cdr3_aa: CASSPHAGGETQYF
v_call: TRBV7-9; j_call: TRBJ1-1; d_call: -; clone_size: -; cdr3_nt: TGTGCCAGCAGCCCAATGGGGGTCGTTTACGCTGAAGCTTTCTTT; cdr3_aa: CASSPMGVVYAEAFF
v_call: TRBV20-1; j_call: TRBJ1-5; d_call: -; clone_size: -; cdr3_nt: TGCAGTGCAATCGACAGGAGCAATCAGCCCCAGCATTTT; cdr3_aa: CSAIDRSNQPQHF
v_call: TRBV29-1; j_call: TRBJ2-3; d_call: -; clone_size: few; cdr3_nt: TGCAGCGTTGAATTTGGGGGAGAGGAGACAGATACGCAGTATTTT; cdr3_aa: CSVEFGGEETDTQYF
v_call: TRBV7-2; j_call: TRBJ1-2; d_call: TRBD1; clone_size: many; cdr3_nt: TGTGCCAGCAGCTTGACAGGGTTCTATGGCTACACCTTC; cdr3_aa: CASSLTGFYGYTF
v_call: TRBV11-2; j_call: TRBJ2-1; d_call: TRBD2; clone_size: -; cdr3_nt: TGTGCCAGCAGCTTAGGGACTAGCGGGAGTCGGAGACAGTTCTTC; cdr3_aa: CASSLGTSGSRRQFF
v_call: TRBV10-1; j_call: TRBJ2-1; d_call: -; clone_size: few; cdr3_nt: TGCGCCAGCAGTCTTGGAGGGACGGTTAACAATGAGCAGTTCTTC; cdr3_aa: CASSLGGTVNNEQFF
v_call: TRBV29-1; j_call: TRBJ1-1; d_call: TRBD1; clone_size: -; cdr3_nt: TGCAGCGTGGGACAGGCGGAGGTTGCGACTGAAGCTTTCTTT; cdr3_aa: CSVGQAEVATEAFF
v_call: TRBV20-1; j_call: TRBJ2-1; d_call: -; clone_size: -; cdr3_nt: TGCAGTGCTAGAGATCGGCGCGGGGCCAATGAGCAGTTCTTC; cdr3_aa: CSARDRRGANEQFF
v_call: TRBV6-1; j_call: TRBJ1-3; d_call: -; clone_size: -; cdr3_nt: TGTGCCAGCATTCACCCCTCGGGAAACACCATATATTTT; cdr3_aa: CASIHPSGNTIYF
v_call: TRBV5-1; j_call: TRBJ2-3; d_call: TRBD1; clone_size: -; cdr3_nt: TGCGCCAGCAGCTTGACCCAGGGGGCTGGTGGCACAGATACGCAGTATTTT; cdr3_aa: CASSLTQGAGGTDTQYF
v_call: TRBV12-3/TRBV12-4; j_call: TRBJ1-2; d_call: TRBD1; clone_size: few; cdr3_nt: TGTGCCAGCACCACCGGGACAGGGGCCTACACCTTC; cdr3_aa: CASTTGTGAYTF
v_call: TRBV5-1; j_call: TRBJ2-7; d_call: TRBD1; clone_size: few; cdr3_nt: TGCGCCAGCAGCGGTACAGGGGCGCGGTCCTACGAGCAGTACTTC; cdr3_aa: CASSGTGARSYEQYF
v_call: TRBV5-5; j_call: TRBJ1-1; d_call: -; clone_size: -; cdr3_nt: TGTGCCAGCAGCTTCTCCAAGGGGGACACTGAAGCTTTCTTT; cdr3_aa: CASSFSKGDTEAFF
v_call: TRBV20-1; j_call: TRBJ1-3; d_call: -; clone_size: few; cdr3_nt: TGCAGTGCTAGATGGGAGGGTGGAAACACCATATATTTT; cdr3_aa: CSARWEGGNTIYF
v_call: TRBV7-2; j_call: TRBJ1-5; d_call: -; clone_size: many; cdr3_nt: TGTGCCAGCAGCTTAGCGTTACAGGGAAATCAGCCCCAGCATTTT; cdr3_aa: CASSLALQGNQPQHF
v_call: TRBV7-2; j_call: TRBJ1-1; d_call: -; clone_size: -; cdr3_nt: TGTGCCAGCAGCTTAAGAGTAAAGGTGAACACTGAAGCTTTCTTT; cdr3_aa: CASSLRVKVNTEAFF
v_call: TRBV12-3/TRBV12-4; j_call: TRBJ2-2; d_call: -; clone_size: -; cdr3_nt: TGTGCCAGCAGGGCAGGGGTTCCCGGGGAGCTGTTTTTT; cdr3_aa: CASRAGVPGELFF
v_call: TRBV12-3/TRBV12-4; j_call: TRBJ2-5; d_call: TRBD1; clone_size: -; cdr3_nt: TGTGCCAGCAGCGCGGACAGGGCCAAAGAGACCCAGTACTTC; cdr3_aa: CASSADRAKETQYF
v_call: TRBV3-1; j_call: TRBJ2-7; d_call: -; clone_size: few; cdr3_nt: TGTGCCAGCAGCCCTATGGGAGGGGGCCGAACCTACGAGCAGTACTTC; cdr3_aa: CASSPMGGGRTYEQYF
v_call: TRBV15; j_call: TRBJ2-2; d_call: TRBD1; clone_size: -; cdr3_nt: TGTGCCACCAGCAGAGAGGCCGTTCGACAGGGGGCCGGGGAGCTGTTTTTT; cdr3_aa: CATSREAVRQGAGELFF
v_call: TRBV24-1; j_call: TRBJ2-1; d_call: TRBD2; clone_size: -; cdr3_nt: TGTGCCACCAGTACGGCTAGCGGGAGCTCCTACAATGAGCAGTTCTTC; cdr3_aa: CATSTASGSSYNEQFF
v_call: TRBV15; j_call: TRBJ1-1; d_call: -; clone_size: few; cdr3_nt: TGTGCCACCAGCAACGAAGGGGGAACTGAAGCTTTCTTT; cdr3_aa: CATSNEGGTEAFF
v_call: TRBV25-1; j_call: TRBJ1-1; d_call: -; clone_size: -; cdr3_nt: TGTGCCAGCAGCCAACACACTGAAGCTTTCTTT; cdr3_aa: CASSQHTEAFF
v_call: TRBV12-3/TRBV12-4; j_call: TRBJ2-3; d_call: TRBD2; clone_size: -; cdr3_nt: TGTGCCAGCAGTTTAGGTAGCGGGGCCCAGCGCGGTACGCAGTATTTT; cdr3_aa: CASSLGSGAQRGTQYF
v_call: TRBV20-1; j_call: TRBJ1-1; d_call: -; clone_size: once; cdr3_nt: TGCAGTGCTAGGCAGGGGTGGACTGAAGCTTTCTTT; cdr3_aa: CSARQGWTEAFF
v_call: TRBV7-9; j_call: TRBJ2-5; d_call: TRBD2; clone_size: many; cdr3_nt: TGTGCCAGCAGCTTAGGGTCTAGCGGGAGCCATCTCTACTTC; cdr3_aa: CASSLGSSGSHLYF
v_call: TRBV20-1; j_call: TRBJ2-1; d_call: TRBD1; clone_size: -; cdr3_nt: TGCATTGCGATTCAGGGGGCGAGGAATGAGCAGTTCTTC; cdr3_aa: CIAIQGARNEQFF
v_call: TRBV5-1; j_call: TRBJ1-4; d_call: TRBD1; clone_size: -; cdr3_nt: TGCGCCAGCAGCCCAGGGACAGGCCCTAATGAAAAACTGTTTTTT; cdr3_aa: CASSPGTGPNEKLFF
v_call: TRBV20-1; j_call: TRBJ2-3; d_call: -; clone_size: -; cdr3_nt: TGCAGTGCCCTGCCTTCAACGGGCACAGATACGCAGTATTTT; cdr3_aa: CSALPSTGTDTQYF
v_call: TRBV5-1; j_call: TRBJ2-1; d_call: TRBD2; clone_size: many; cdr3_nt: TGTGCCAGCAGCTTGAGCGGGAGCTCCTACAATGAGCAGTTCTTC; cdr3_aa: CASSLSGSSYNEQFF
v_call: TRBV11-2; j_call: TRBJ1-4; d_call: TRBD1; clone_size: -; cdr3_nt: TGTGCCAGCAGCAACAGGACAGGGGTTAGTGAAAAACTGTTTTTT; cdr3_aa: CASSNRTGVSEKLFF
v_call: TRBV24-1; j_call: TRBJ2-1; d_call: TRBD2; clone_size: -; cdr3_nt: TGTGCCACCAGTGATGCTATTTCGGGACTAGCTCACAATGAGCAGTTCTTC; cdr3_aa: CATSDAISGLAHNEQFF
v_call: TRBV30; j_call: TRBJ1-5; d_call: -; clone_size: -; cdr3_nt: TGTGCCCGGAGTGTAGGGCCAGGGCGCGGTCAGCCCCAGCATTTT; cdr3_aa: CARSVGPGRGQPQHF
v_call: TRBV6-1; j_call: TRBJ1-2; d_call: -; clone_size: few; cdr3_nt: TGTGCCAGCAGTGTTCAGTCGGCAGTCTATGGCTACACCTTC; cdr3_aa: CASSVQSAVYGYTF
v_call: TRBV20-1; j_call: TRBJ1-2; d_call: -; clone_size: -; cdr3_nt: TGCAGTGCTCCATGGACGTCTTCCGGCTACACCTTC; cdr3_aa: CSAPWTSSGYTF
v_call: TRBV20-1; j_call: TRBJ1-1; d_call: -; clone_size: -; cdr3_nt: TGCAGTGCTAGAGATAATCTGCAGGGGTTTGAAGCTTTCTTT; cdr3_aa: CSARDNLQGFEAFF
v_call: TRBV5-1; j_call: TRBJ1-4; d_call: -; clone_size: -; cdr3_nt: TGCGCCAGCACACGCGGGGCTAATGAAAAACTGTTTTTT; cdr3_aa: CASTRGANEKLFF
v_call: TRBV7-6; j_call: TRBJ2-7; d_call: -; clone_size: many; cdr3_nt: TGTGCCAGCAGCCCAGGGGCTAGTTCCTACGAGCAGTACTTC; cdr3_aa: CASSPGASSYEQYF